The text below deals with one T cell receptor beta chain. Antigen specificity is unknown. The sample holds other DNA sequences that translate to the same CDR3. Germline CDR1 and CDR2: MNHEY and SMNVEV (reference sequence). The J segment lost 4 bases and the V segment lost 4 bases, leaving 4 bases of the junction unmatched. The CDR3 runs to 13 residues. Each subset's genomic DNA was split evenly across several immunoSEQ plates. Sorted-subset replicate PCR reactions contained around 220 ng DNA, corresponding to roughly 29,000 T cell genomes. The repertoire was sequenced with immunoSEQ multiplex PCR; TCRdb's copy has only in-frame clones and lacks some. The sample lists a few million clones, just over 90% occurring once. This entry comes from a study of shared clonotypes between healthy human individuals. Notes on the study in general: Sampling covered blood only; tissue repertoires likely differ. Researchers found naive subsets generally carried larger estimated richness than memory subsets.

Naive CD8 cells were CD45RO-negative, positively selected for CCR7, excluding terminally differentiated effector memory CD45RA+ cells. This sequence originates from a man in his late teens or twenties in good health. Some clones in this sample may be carry-over from other donors' samples. The rearrangement joins TRBV27 to TRBJ2-7; 7 bases are a match to TRBD1. Input material: naive CD8+ T cells from PBMCs. The CDR3 DNA reads TGTGCCAGCAGTTGGGACAGACGATACGAGCAGTACTTC. It yields the protein CASSWDRRYEQYF.